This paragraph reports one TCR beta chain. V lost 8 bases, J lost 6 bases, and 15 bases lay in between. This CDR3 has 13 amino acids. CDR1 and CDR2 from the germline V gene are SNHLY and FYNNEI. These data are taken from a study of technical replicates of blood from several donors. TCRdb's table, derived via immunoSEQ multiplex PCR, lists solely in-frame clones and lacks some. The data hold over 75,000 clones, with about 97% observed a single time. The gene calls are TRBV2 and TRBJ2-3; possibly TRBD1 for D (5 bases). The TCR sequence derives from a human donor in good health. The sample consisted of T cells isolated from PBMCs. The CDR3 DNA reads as TGTGCCAGCGGGGCCCAGCCCGGGGATACGCAGTATTTT. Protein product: CASGAQPGDTQYF.